The 29 T cell receptor beta chains presented below share a single source sample, sequenced in a study of cytomegalovirus exposure and HLA in healthy donors. Use of 60 Vbeta and 13 Jbeta primers characterized the PCR. Profiling relied on immunoSEQ multiplex PCR, and the TCRdb table lists in-frame clones only, not all of them. The table has under 110,000 clones, roughly four fifths seen once. Sequencing was carried out using PBMCs. These receptors were obtained from a man between 50 and 59 years old in good health and CMV-seronegative.

This clone was seen just once. The genes are TRBV19 and TRBJ1-1, with D perhaps matching TRBD1 (6 bases). The CDR3 is made up of 15 amino acids. V shed 5 bases and J shed 1 base, with 14 bases lying between them. Germline-derived CDR1 and CDR2 are LNHDA and SQIVND (reference sequence). CDR3 in DNA: TGTGCCAGTAGTCGGCCCGGACAGCCGAACACTGAAGCTTTCTTT. Translated: CASSRPGQPNTEAFF.

The rearrangement joins TRBV18 to TRBJ2-1; D remains unclear. CDR1 and CDR2 (germline): KGHSH, LQKENI. Trimming removed 4 bases from V and 2 bases from J, with 12 bases in between. This CDR3 region has 15 residues. CDR3 nucleotides: TGTGCCAGCTCACGAACCGACACCACCTACAATGAGCAGTTCTTC. It is translated as CASSRTDTTYNEQFF.

This clone was observed a few times. This chain joins TRBV28 and TRBJ1-3; D gene uncertain. Deletions cut 6 bases from V and 3 bases from J, with 12 bases between. There are 14 residues in the CDR3. Per the germline V gene, CDR1 is MDHEN and CDR2 is SYDVKM. DNA for the CDR3: TGTGCCAGCAGGGATGAGGCTATTGGAAACACCATATATTTT. Translating gives CASRDEAIGNTIYF.

The chain is built from TRBV30 and TRBJ1-2; D remains ambiguous. Germline loops: CDR1 GTSNPN, CDR2 SVGIG (reference sequence). The CDR3 consists of 12 residues. V was pared by 0 bases and J by 5 bases, with 7 bases between. The CDR3 protein is CAWSVTGYGYTF. The CDR3 nucleotides read TGTGCCTGGAGTGTTACGGGGTATGGCTACACCTTC.

The V and J genes are TRBV28 and TRBJ1-5, with 9 bases fitting TRBD1. With 6 bases clipped from V and 5 bases from J, the junction kept 5 bases outside the gene matches. The germline V gene has CDR1 MDHEN and CDR2 SYDVKM. The CDR3 is 14 residues long. The CDR3, as DNA: TGTGCCAGCAGGGGGACAGGGATTCATCAGCCCCAGCATTTT. It specifies CASRGTGIHQPQHF.

The V call is TRBV19, the J call TRBJ2-5; 7 nucleotides match TRBD1. Germline V CDR1 and CDR2: LNHDA, SQIVND (reference sequence). The CDR3 extends over 14 amino acids. The V segment lost 5 bases and the J segment 1 base; nucleotides outside the gene matches: 4. CDR3 DNA sequence: TGTGCCAGTAGTTTCCCAGGGGGCCAAGAGACCCAGTACTTC. Residues: CASSFPGGQETQYF.

This rearrangement joins TRBV14 to TRBJ2-7, with D maybe TRBD1 (6 bases). The CDR3 totals 15 residues. Trimming cost V 4 bases and J 2 bases, with 15 bases left between them. The germline gives CDR1 SGHDN, CDR2 FVKESK. The CDR3 DNA reads as TGTGCCAGCAGCCCGGACAGTAGAGCCACCTACGAGCAGTACTTC. Amino acids: CASSPDSRATYEQYF.

The V and J genes are TRBV7-2 and TRBJ1-5, with TRBD1 as a possible D gene (6 bases). V was clipped by 5 bases and J by 4 bases, with 18 bases between them. This CDR3 contains 16 residues. The V gene's germline CDR1 is SGHTA and CDR2 FQGNSA. CDR3 bases: TGTGCCAGCAGCGAACAGGGCTCGTTGGGAAATCAGCCCCAGCATTTT. This gives the protein CASSEQGSLGNQPQHF. The whole variable domain, filled in from reference TRBV7-2 and TRBJ1-5, reads GAGVSQSPSNKVTEKGKDVELRCDPISGHTALYWYRQSLGQGLEFLIYFQGNSAPDKSGLPSDRFSAERTGGSVSTLTIQRTQQEDSAVYLCASSEQGSLGNQPQHFGDGTRLSIL.

The chain is built from TRBV19 and TRBJ1-5; a weak D match, TRBD1 (5 bases). Germline CDR1 LNHDA, CDR2 SQIVND (reference sequence). The CDR3 totals 14 residues. Trimming took 4 bases from V and 2 from J, leaving 9 bases between them. This CDR3 is CASSKGRGNQPQHF. The DNA of the CDR3 is TGTGCCAGTAGTAAGGGCAGGGGCAATCAGCCCCAGCATTTT.

The chain couples TRBV7-2 to TRBJ1-1; a weak D match, TRBD1 (5 bases). V was pared by 4 bases and J by 1 base, with 13 bases between. This CDR3 has 15 amino acids. Germline assignment: CDR1 SGHTA and CDR2 FQGNSA. In nucleotides, the CDR3 is TGTGCCAGCAGCTCTAGGGTGGGGCAGAACACTGAAGCTTTCTTT. As protein: CASSSRVGQNTEAFF.

This chain joins TRBV2 and TRBJ1-3; 7 positions agree with TRBD1. The germline V gene has CDR1 SNHLY and CDR2 FYNNEI. The CDR3 runs 15 residues. V lost 4 bases and J lost 0; bases outside the gene matches: 3. The CDR3 region is CASSADRYSGNTIYF. The DNA for the CDR3 is TGTGCCAGCAGTGCGGACAGGTACTCTGGAAACACCATATATTTT.

The rearrangement uses TRBV9 and TRBJ1-2, with TRBD1 as a possible D gene (6 bases). V lost 3 bases and J lost 3, with 9 bases in between. CDR3 length: 13 residues. Looked up from germline, CDR1 is SGDLS and CDR2 is YYNGEE. This CDR3 is CASSGQADYGYTF. In nucleotides, the CDR3 is TGTGCCAGCAGCGGACAGGCCGACTATGGCTACACCTTC.

This chain joins TRBV19 and TRBJ1-4; D is possibly TRBD1 (5 bases). CDR3 length equals 13 residues. Looked up from germline, CDR1 is LNHDA and CDR2 is SQIVND (reference sequence). V lost 4 bases and J lost 4, with 7 bases in between. The CDR3 DNA is TGTGCCAGTAGTACAGGGATTAATGAAAAACTGTTTTTT. Translated: CASSTGINEKLFF.

The gene calls are TRBV5-1 and TRBJ2-1; a possible D gene is TRBD2 (7 bases). V was clipped by 2 bases and J by 5 bases, with 11 bases between them. Looked up from germline, CDR1 is SGHRS and CDR2 is YFSETQ. This CDR3 has 14 amino acids. CDR3 loop: CASSFRGADNEQFF. The CDR3 bases are TGCGCCAGCAGCTTTCGGGGGGCGGACAATGAGCAGTTCTTC.

The chain employs TRBV2 and TRBJ2-7; 9 nucleotides line up with TRBD2. With 2 bases clipped from V and 0 bases from J, the junction kept 2 bases outside the gene matches. Germline V CDR1 and CDR2: SNHLY, FYNNEI. This CDR3 is 15 amino acids long. CDR3 protein: CASSELAGISYEQYF. CDR3 bases: TGTGCCAGCAGTGAACTAGCGGGGATCTCCTACGAGCAGTACTTC.

The V and J genes are TRBV6-1 and TRBJ1-2; a possible D gene is TRBD1 (5 bases). The CDR3 loop spans 12 amino acids. V was cut by 8 bases and J by 5 bases, with 12 bases left in between. Germline CDR1 and CDR2: MNHNS and SASEGT. In DNA, the CDR3 is TGTGCCAGCTGGGGCATACCTTATGGCTACACCTTC. Translating gives CASWGIPYGYTF.

A note on this clone: Other DNA sequences in this sample translate to the same CDR3. The rearrangement links TRBV30 to TRBJ2-3; 8 nucleotides match TRBD1. The CDR3 sequence is 17 residues long. Germline trimming cut 1 base from V and 3 bases from J; bases unmatched to any gene: 12. Germline V gene data show CDR1 as GTSNPN and CDR2 as SVGIG (reference sequence). The CDR3 DNA follows: TGTGCCTGGAGTGACGGTACAGGGGGATTTGGAACAGATACGCAGTATTTT. Its protein is CAWSDGTGGFGTDTQYF.

The chain uses TRBV19 and TRBJ1-1; 7 bases align to TRBD1. The V segment lost 7 bases and the J segment 5 bases; nucleotides outside the gene matches: 7. CDR3 length: 13 residues. The germline CDR1 and CDR2 sequences are LNHDA and SQIVND (reference sequence). CDR3 residues: CASNWNRGTEAFF. CDR3 nucleotide sequence: TGTGCCAGTAATTGGAACAGGGGAACTGAAGCTTTCTTT.

As regards this clone: The CDR3 does not end in the conserved phenylalanine or tryptophan, so this is likely a read error. Because the CDR3's place on the DNA is in doubt, the DNA is left out and the CDR3 is given as listed by TCRdb. The rearrangement links TRBV19 to TRBJ1-2. The CDR3 has 9 residues if both end residues are counted. CDR1 and CDR2 from the germline V gene are LNHDA and SQIVND (reference sequence). The CDR3 region is CASSKPVPL.

The rearrangement links TRBV5-1 to TRBJ2-5, with D uncertain. V dropped 0 bases and J dropped 5 bases, with 11 bases sitting between them. The germline gives CDR1 SGHRS, CDR2 YFSETQ. The CDR3 is made up of 14 amino acids. CDR3 DNA sequence: TGCGCCAGCAGCTTGGGCTTAGCAGTCGAGACCCAGTACTTC. Amino acid sequence: CASSLGLAVETQYF.

The chain combines TRBV28 with TRBJ1-5; D is possibly TRBD1 (6 bases). V was clipped by 2 bases and J by 1 base, with 18 bases between them. Germline values: CDR1 MDHEN, CDR2 SYDVKM. The CDR3 is 18 amino acids. CDR3 nucleotides: TGTGCCAGCAGTTTAGGGGCCGGAACAGGGTTAAGCAATCAGCCCCAGCATTTT. This encodes CASSLGAGTGLSNQPQHF.

This sequence joins TRBV30 and TRBJ2-1, with 12 bases aligning to TRBD2. Trimming took 7 bases from V and 6 from J; bases not matched to a gene: 7. This CDR3 region has 14 residues. The germline CDR1 and CDR2 sequences are GTSNPN and SVGIG (reference sequence). Here the CDR3 reads CASRGGLAGNEQFF. In DNA form, the CDR3 reads TGTGCCTCCCGGGGGGGACTAGCGGGCAATGAGCAGTTCTTC. The complete variable domain, with remaining parts taken from reference TRBV30 and TRBJ2-1, reads SQTIHQWPATLVQPVGSPLSLECTVEGTSNPNLYWYRQAAGRGLQLLFYSVGIGQISSEVPQNLSASRPQDRQFILSSKKLLLSDSGFYLCASRGGLAGNEQFFGPGTRLTVL.

This chain connects TRBV10-1 to TRBJ2-5; perhaps TRBD2 as D (5 bases). The J call may be wrong; the DNA end is better matched by TRBJ2-7. CDR3 length: 14 amino acids. Germline values: CDR1 WNHNN, CDR2 SYGVQD (reference sequence). Here the CDR3 reads CASSPSGVSYEQYF. CDR3 DNA sequence: TGCGCCAGCTCCCCGAGCGGAGTTTCCTACGAGCAGTACTTC.

The chain recombines TRBV11-3 with TRBJ1-1; maybe TRBD1 (5 bases). Trimming pared 3 bases from V and 4 bases from J, leaving 9 bases between. Germline CDR1 and CDR2: SGHNT and YENEEA. This CDR3 spans 13 amino acids. DNA for the CDR3: TGTGCCAGCAGCTTTGGAAGGGGCACTGAAGCTTTCTTT. Translation: CASSFGRGTEAFF.

V gene TRBV25-1 combines with J gene TRBJ2-7; 7 nucleotides agree with TRBD1. Unmatched junction bases numbered 11, after V lost 2 bases and J lost 1 base. The CDR3 has 17 amino acids. Germline V gene sequence: CDR1 MGHDK, CDR2 SYGVNS. The CDR3 DNA is TGTGCCAGCAGTGAAGCCCCCGGGGACAGTAGTTCCTACGAGCAGTACTTC. Residues: CASSEAPGDSSSYEQYF.

The chain combines TRBV11-2 with TRBJ1-1; TRBD1 is a possible D gene (6 bases). Looked up from germline, CDR1 is SGHAT and CDR2 is FQNNGV. Trimming cost V 1 base and J 4 bases, with 10 bases left between them. The length of the CDR3 is 14 residues. The CDR3 DNA reads TGTGCCAGCAGCTTAGTACAGGGTTCCACTGAAGCTTTCTTT. This sequence encodes CASSLVQGSTEAFF.

Comment on this clone: Germline and junction disagree at one end, which may indicate a read error. This rearrangement joins TRBV6-1 to TRBJ1-5; no firm D call. CDR3 length equals 13 residues. The germline V gene has CDR1 MNHNS and CDR2 SASEGT. CDR3 DNA sequence: TGTGCCAGCAGTGAAGACCGTGTGGTCATTGAGGATTTT. This encodes CASSEDRVVIEDF.

This chain links TRBV6-5 with TRBJ2-5; maybe TRBD2 (5 bases). Looked up from germline, CDR1 is MNHEY and CDR2 is SVGAGI. The length of the CDR3 is 14 residues. V lost 8 bases and J 2 bases, leaving 15 bases between the germline ends. As DNA, the CDR3 is TGTGCCAGCGCCGACGAGCGAGGGCAAGAGACCCAGTACTTC. Encoded protein: CASADERGQETQYF.

The chain is built from TRBV14 and TRBJ2-7; no definite D call. This CDR3 is built from 13 residues. With 0 bases removed from V and 7 bases from J, the gap between germline ends came to 10 bases. CDR1 and CDR2 (germline): SGHDN, FVKESK. CDR3 DNA: TGTGCCAGCAGCCAAGACCCCATTTTGGAGCAGTACTTC. Protein: CASSQDPILEQYF. The whole variable domain, filled in from reference TRBV14 and TRBJ2-7, reads EAGVTQFPSHSVIEKGQTVTLRCDPISGHDNLYWYRRVMGKEIKFLLHFVKESKQDESGMPNNRFLAERTGGTYSTLKVQPAELEDSGVYFCASSQDPILEQYFGPGTRLTVT.